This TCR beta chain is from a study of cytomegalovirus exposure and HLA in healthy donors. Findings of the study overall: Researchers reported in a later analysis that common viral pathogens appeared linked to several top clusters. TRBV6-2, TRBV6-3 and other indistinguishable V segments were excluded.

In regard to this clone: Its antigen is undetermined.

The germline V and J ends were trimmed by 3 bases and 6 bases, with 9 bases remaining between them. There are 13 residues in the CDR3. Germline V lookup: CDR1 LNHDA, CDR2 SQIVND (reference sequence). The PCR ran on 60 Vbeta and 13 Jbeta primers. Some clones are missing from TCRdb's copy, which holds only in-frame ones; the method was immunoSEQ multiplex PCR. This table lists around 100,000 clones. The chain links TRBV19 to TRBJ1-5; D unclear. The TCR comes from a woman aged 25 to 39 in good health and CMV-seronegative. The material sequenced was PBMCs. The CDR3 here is CASSMVEAQPQHF. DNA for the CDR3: TGTGCCAGTAGTATGGTTGAGGCTCAGCCCCAGCATTTT.